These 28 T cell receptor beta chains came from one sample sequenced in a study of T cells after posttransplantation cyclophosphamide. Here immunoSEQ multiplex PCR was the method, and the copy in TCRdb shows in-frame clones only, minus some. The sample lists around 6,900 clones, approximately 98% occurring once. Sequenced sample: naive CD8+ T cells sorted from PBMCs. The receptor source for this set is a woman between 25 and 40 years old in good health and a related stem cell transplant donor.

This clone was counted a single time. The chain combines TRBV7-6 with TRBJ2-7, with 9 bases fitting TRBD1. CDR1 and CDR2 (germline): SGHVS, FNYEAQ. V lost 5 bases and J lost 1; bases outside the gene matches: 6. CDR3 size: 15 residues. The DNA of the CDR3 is TGTGCCAGCAGCCATACAGGGGGCCCTTCCTACGAGCAGTACTTC. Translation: CASSHTGGPSYEQYF.

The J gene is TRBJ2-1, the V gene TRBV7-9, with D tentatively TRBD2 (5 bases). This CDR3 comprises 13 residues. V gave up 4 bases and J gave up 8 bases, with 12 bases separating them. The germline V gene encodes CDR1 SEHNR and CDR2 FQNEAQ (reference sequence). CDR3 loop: CASSSYPGDEQFF. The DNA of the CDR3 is TGTGCCAGCAGCTCTTACCCCGGGGATGAGCAGTTCTTC.

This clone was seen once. The CDR3 loop is CASSQSYSGVANSPLHF. In DNA form, the CDR3 reads TGTGCCAGCAGCCAATCTTACTCCGGGGTAGCAAATTCACCCCTCCACTTT. The J gene is TRBJ1-6, the V gene TRBV4-2, with D unresolved. V lost 2 bases and J lost 7, with 18 bases in between. In germline, CDR1 is LGHNA, CDR2 YNFKEQ. The CDR3 totals 17 residues.

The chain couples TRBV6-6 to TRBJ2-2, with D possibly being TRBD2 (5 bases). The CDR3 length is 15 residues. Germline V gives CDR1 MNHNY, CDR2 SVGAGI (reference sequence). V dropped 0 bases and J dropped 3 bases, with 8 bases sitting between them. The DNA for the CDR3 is TGTGCCAGCAGTTACTCGTCGGACTACACCGGGGAGCTGTTTTTT. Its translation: CASSYSSDYTGELFF.

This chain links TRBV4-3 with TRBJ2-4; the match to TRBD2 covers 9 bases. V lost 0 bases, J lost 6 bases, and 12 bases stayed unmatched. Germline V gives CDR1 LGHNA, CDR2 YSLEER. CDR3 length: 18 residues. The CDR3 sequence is CASSQERGGGALGNIQYF. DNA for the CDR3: TGCGCCAGCAGCCAAGAGAGGGGCGGGGGGGCCCTCGGAAACATTCAGTACTTC.

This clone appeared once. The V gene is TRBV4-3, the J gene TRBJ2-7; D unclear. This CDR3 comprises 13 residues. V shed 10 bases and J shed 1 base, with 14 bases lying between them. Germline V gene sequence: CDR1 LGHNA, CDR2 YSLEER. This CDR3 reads CATSEELSYEQYF. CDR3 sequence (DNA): TGCGCCACCAGTGAGGAGCTATCCTACGAGCAGTACTTC.

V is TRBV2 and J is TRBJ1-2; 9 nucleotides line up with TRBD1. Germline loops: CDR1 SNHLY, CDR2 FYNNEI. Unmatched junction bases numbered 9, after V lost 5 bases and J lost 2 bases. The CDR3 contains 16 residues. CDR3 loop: CASSPWTGEANYGYTF. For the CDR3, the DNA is TGTGCCAGCAGTCCCTGGACAGGGGAGGCCAACTATGGCTACACCTTC.

The CDR3 spells CASSYTYEQYF. In nucleotides, the CDR3 is TGTGCCAGCAGCTATACCTACGAGCAGTACTTC. The rearrangement links TRBV7-9 to TRBJ2-7; no firm D call. From germline, CDR1 is SEHNR and CDR2 FQNEAQ (reference sequence). V was trimmed by 4 bases and J by 2 bases, leaving 3 bases between them. This CDR3 spans 11 amino acids.

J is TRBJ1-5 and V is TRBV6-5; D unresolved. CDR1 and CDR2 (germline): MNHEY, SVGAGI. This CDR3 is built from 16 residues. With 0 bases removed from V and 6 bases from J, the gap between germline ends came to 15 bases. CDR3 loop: CASSYSSVGSGQPQHF. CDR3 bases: TGTGCCAGCAGTTACTCGAGTGTGGGGAGCGGTCAGCCCCAGCATTTT.

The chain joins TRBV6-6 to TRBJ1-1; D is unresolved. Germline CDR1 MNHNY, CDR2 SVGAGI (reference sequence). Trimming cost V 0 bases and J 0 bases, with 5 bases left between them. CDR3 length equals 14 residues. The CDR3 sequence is CASSYSSLNTEAFF. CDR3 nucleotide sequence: TGTGCCAGCAGTTACTCAAGCTTGAACACTGAAGCTTTCTTT.

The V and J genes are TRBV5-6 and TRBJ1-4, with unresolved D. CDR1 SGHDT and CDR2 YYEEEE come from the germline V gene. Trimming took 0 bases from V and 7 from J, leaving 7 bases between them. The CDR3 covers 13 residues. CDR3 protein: CASSLGAAEKLFF. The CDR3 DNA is TGTGCCAGCAGCTTGGGGGCAGCTGAAAAACTGTTTTTT.

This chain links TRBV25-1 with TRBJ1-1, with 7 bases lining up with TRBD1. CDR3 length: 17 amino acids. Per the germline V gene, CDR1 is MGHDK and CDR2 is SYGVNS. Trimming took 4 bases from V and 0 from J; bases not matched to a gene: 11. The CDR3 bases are TGTGCCAGCAGTGGACCTGACAGGGAACATATGAACACTGAAGCTTTCTTT. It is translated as CASSGPDREHMNTEAFF.

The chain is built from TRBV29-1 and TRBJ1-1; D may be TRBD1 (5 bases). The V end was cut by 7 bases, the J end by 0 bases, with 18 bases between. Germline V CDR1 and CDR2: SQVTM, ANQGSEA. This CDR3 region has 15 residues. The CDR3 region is CSARGGDYMNTEAFF. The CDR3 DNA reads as TGCAGCGCCCGGGGGGGGGATTACATGAACACTGAAGCTTTCTTT. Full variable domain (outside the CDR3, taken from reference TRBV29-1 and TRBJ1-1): SAVISQKPSRDICQRGTSLTIQCQVDSQVTMMFWYRQQPGQSLTLIATANQGSEATYESGFVIDKFPISRPNLTFSTLTVSNMSPEDSSIYLCSARGGDYMNTEAFFGQGTRLTVV.

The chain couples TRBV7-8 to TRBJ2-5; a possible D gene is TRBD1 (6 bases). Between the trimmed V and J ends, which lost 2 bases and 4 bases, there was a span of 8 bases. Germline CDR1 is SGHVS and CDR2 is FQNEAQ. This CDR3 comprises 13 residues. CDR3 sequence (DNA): TGTGCCAGCAGCTTAAACAGGGCAGAGACCCAGTACTTC. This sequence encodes CASSLNRAETQYF.

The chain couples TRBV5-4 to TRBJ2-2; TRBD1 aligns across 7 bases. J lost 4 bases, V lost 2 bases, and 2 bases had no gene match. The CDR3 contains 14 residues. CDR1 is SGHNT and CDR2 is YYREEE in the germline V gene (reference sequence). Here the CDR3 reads CASSFAGGTGELFF. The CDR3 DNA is TGTGCCAGCAGCTTCGCAGGGGGCACCGGGGAGCTGTTTTTT.

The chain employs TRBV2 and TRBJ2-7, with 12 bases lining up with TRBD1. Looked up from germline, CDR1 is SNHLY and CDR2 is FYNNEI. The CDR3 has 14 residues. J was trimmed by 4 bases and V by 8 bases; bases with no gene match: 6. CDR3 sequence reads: CASSGQGAWYEQYF. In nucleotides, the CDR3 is TGTGCCAGCTCGGGACAGGGGGCTTGGTACGAGCAGTACTTC.

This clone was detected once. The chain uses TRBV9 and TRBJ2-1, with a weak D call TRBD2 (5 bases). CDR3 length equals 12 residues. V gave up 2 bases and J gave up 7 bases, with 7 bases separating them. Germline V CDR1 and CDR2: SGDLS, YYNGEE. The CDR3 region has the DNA TGTGCCAGCAGCGTGACGGGGAATGAGCAGTTCTTC. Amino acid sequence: CASSVTGNEQFF.

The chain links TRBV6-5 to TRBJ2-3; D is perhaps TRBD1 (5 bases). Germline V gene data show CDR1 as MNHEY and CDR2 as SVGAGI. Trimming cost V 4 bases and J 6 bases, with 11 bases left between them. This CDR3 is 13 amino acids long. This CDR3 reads CASSSQGGDTQYF. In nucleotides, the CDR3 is TGTGCCAGCAGTTCCCAGGGTGGGGATACGCAGTATTTT.

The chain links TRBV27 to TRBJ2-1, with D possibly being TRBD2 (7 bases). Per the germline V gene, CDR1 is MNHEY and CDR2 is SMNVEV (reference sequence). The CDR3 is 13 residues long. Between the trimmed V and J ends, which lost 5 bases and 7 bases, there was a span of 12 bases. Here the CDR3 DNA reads TGTGCCAGCAGTGGGGGGGCCTTAAATGAGCAGTTCTTC. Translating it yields CASSGGALNEQFF.

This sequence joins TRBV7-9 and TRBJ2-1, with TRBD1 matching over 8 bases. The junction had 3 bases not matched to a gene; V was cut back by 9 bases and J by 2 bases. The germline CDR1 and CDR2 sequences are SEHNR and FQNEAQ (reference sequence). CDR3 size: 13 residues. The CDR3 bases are TGTGCCAGGGGGACAGGCGCCTACAATGAGCAGTTCTTC. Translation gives CARGTGAYNEQFF.

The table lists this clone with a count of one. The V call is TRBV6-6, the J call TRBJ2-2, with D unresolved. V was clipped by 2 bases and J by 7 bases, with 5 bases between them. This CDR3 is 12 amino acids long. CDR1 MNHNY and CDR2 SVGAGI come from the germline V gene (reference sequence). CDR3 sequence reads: CASSYAIGELFF. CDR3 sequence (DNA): TGTGCCAGCAGTTACGCGATCGGGGAGCTGTTTTTT.

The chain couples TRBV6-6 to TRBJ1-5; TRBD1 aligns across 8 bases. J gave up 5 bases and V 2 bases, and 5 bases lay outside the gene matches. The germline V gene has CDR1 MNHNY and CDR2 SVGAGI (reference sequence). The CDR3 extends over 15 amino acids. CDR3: CASSYRAGGDQPQHF. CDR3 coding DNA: TGTGCCAGCAGTTACAGGGCAGGGGGCGATCAGCCCCAGCATTTT.

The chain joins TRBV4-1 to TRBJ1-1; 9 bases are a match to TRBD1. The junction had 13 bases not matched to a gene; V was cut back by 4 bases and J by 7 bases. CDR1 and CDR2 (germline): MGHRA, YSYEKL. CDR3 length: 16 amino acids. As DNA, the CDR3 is TGCGCCAGCAGCCTGTGGACAGGGGACTCTCCCATTGAAGCTTTCTTT. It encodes CASSLWTGDSPIEAFF.

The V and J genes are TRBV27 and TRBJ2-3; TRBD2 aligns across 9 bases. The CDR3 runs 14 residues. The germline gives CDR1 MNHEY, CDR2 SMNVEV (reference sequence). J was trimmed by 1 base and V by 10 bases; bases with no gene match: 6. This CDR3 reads CATAERGGTDTQYF. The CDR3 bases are TGTGCCACCGCAGAGCGGGGGGGCACAGATACGCAGTATTTT.

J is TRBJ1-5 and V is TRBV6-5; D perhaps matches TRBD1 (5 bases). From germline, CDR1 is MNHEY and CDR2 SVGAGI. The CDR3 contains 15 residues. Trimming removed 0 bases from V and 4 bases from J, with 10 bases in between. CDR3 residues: CASSYSREGNQPQHF. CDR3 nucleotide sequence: TGTGCCAGCAGTTACTCCAGGGAGGGTAATCAGCCCCAGCATTTT.

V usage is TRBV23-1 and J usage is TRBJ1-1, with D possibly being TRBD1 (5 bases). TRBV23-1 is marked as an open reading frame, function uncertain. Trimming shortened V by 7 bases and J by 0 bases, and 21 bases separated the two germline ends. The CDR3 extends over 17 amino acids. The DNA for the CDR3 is TGCGCCAGCAATAAACTGTCCCGGGACTTCATGAACACTGAAGCTTTCTTT. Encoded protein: CASNKLSRDFMNTEAFF.

CDR3 sequence: CASSGRTGGPEAFF. The CDR3 region has the DNA TGTGCCAGCAGCGGCAGAACAGGGGGCCCTGAAGCTTTCTTT. The V call is TRBV7-9, the J call TRBJ1-1; 9 bases map to TRBD1. The J segment lost 6 bases and the V segment lost 5 bases, leaving 7 bases of the junction unmatched. Germline CDR1 and CDR2: SEHNR and FQNEAQ (reference sequence). The CDR3 spans 14 residues.

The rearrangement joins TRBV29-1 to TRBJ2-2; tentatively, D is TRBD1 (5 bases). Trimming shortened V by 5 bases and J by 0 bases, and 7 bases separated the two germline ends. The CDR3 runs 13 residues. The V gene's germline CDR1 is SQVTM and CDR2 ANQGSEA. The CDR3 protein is CSVRQPNTGELFF. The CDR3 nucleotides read TGCAGCGTTAGACAGCCGAACACCGGGGAGCTGTTTTTT.